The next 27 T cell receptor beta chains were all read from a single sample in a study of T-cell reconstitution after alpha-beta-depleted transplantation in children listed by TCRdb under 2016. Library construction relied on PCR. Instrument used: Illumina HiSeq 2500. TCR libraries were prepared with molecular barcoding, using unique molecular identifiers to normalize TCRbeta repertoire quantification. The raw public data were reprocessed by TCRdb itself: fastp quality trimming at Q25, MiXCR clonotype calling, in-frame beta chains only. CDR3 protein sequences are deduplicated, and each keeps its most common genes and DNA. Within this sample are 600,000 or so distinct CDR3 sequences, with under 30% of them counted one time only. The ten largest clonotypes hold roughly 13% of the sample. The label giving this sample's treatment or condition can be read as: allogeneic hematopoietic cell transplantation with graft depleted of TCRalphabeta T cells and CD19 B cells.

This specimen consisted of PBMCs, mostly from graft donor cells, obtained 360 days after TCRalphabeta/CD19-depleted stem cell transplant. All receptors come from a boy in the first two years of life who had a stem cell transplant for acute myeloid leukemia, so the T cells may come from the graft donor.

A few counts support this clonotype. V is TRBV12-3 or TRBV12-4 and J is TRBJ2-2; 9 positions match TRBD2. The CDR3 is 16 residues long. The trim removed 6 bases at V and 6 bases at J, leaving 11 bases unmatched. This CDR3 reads CASRPPGLALPGELFF. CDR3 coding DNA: TGTGCCAGCAGACCGCCCGGACTAGCGTTACCCGGGGAGCTGTTTTTT.

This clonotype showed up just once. The CDR3 DNA reads as TGTGCCAGCAGTTTAGATGACCGACTAGCGGGGGGCCAGGGCACAGATACGCAGTATTTT. Its translation: CASSLDDRLAGGQGTDTQYF. The rearrangement links TRBV27 to TRBJ2-3; 13 bases fit TRBD2. The CDR3 has 20 residues. V lost 2 bases to trimming and J lost 1 base; unmatched junction nucleotides: 12. CDR1 is MNHEY and CDR2 is SMNVEV in the germline V gene (reference sequence).

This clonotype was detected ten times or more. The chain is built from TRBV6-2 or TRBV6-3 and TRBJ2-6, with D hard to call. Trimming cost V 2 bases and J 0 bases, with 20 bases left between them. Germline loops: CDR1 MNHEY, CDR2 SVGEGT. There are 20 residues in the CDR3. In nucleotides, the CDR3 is TGTGCCAGCAGTTACGACACCTATCCACAGTGGAGCTCTGGGGCCAACGTCCTGACTTTC. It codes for CASSYDTYPQWSSGANVLTF.

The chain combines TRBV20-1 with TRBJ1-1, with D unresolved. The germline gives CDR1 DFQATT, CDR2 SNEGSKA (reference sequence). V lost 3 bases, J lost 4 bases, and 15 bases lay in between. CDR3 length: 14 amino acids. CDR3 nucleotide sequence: TGCAGTGCTAGGACATTCGGATATGGCACTGAAGCTTTCTTT. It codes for CSARTFGYGTEAFF.

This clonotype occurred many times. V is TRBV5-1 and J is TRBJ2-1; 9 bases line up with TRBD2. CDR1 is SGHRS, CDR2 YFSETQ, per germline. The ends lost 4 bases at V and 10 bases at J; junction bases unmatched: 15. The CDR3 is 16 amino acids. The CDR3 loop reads CASSQNVGGGAGEQFF. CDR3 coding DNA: TGCGCCAGCAGCCAAAACGTCGGCGGGGGGGCGGGGGAGCAGTTCTTC.

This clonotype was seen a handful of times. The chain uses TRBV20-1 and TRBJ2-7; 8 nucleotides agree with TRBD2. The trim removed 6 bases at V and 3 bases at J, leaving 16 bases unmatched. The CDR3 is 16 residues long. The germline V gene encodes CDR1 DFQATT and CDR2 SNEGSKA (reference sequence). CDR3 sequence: CSATDLSTGGSYEQYF. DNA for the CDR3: TGCAGTGCGACGGATCTTAGTACGGGGGGGAGCTACGAGCAGTACTTC.

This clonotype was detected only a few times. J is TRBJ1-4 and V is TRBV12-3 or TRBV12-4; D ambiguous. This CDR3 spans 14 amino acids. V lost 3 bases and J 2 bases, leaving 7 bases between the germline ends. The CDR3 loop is CASSFAVTNEKLFF. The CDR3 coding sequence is TGTGCCAGCAGTTTCGCGGTTACTAATGAAAAACTGTTTTTT.

CDR3 sequence: CSVDKGNTDTQYF. The CDR3 DNA reads as TGCAGCGTTGATAAGGGCAACACAGATACGCAGTATTTT. The gene calls are TRBV29-1 and TRBJ2-3; no clear D. The CDR3 has 13 residues. V was trimmed by 3 bases and J by 2 bases, leaving 9 bases between them. The germline V gene encodes CDR1 SQVTM and CDR2 ANQGSEA.

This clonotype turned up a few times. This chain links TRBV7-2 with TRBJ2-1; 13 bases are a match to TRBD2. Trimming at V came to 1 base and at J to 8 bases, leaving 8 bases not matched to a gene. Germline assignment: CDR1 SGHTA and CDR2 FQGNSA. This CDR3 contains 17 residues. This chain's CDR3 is CASSLVPTSGGADEQFF. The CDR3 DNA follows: TGTGCCAGCAGCTTAGTTCCTACTAGCGGGGGGGCCGATGAGCAGTTCTTC.

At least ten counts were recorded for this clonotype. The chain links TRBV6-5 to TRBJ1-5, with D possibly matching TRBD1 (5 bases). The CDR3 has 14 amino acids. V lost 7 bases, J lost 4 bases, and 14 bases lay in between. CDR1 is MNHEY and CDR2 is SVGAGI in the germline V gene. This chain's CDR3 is CASNEAGRNQPQHF. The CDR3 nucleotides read TGTGCCAGCAACGAGGCAGGGAGAAATCAGCCCCAGCATTTT.

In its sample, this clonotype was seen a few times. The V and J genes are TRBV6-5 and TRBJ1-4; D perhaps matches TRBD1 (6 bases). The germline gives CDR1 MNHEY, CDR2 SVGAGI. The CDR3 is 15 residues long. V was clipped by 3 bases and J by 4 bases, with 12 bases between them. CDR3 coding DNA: TGTGCCAGCAGTTATGGGGGGGCGAATAATGAAAAACTGTTTTTT. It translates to CASSYGGANNEKLFF.

This CDR3 reads CASSLDVRSHTGELFF. The DNA for the CDR3 is TGTGCCAGCAGCTTAGATGTAAGGTCCCACACCGGGGAGCTGTTTTTT. This chain uses TRBV11-3 with TRBJ2-2; D remains ambiguous. Per the germline V gene, CDR1 is SGHNT and CDR2 is YENEEA. V was pared by 0 bases and J by 3 bases, with 11 bases between. The CDR3 contains 16 residues.

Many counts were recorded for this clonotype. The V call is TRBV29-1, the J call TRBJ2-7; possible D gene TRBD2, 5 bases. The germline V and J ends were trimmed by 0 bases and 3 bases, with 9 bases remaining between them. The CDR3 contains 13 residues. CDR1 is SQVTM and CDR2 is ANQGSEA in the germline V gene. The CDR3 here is CSVEEGEDYEQYF. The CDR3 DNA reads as TGCAGCGTTGAAGAGGGAGAGGACTACGAGCAGTACTTC.

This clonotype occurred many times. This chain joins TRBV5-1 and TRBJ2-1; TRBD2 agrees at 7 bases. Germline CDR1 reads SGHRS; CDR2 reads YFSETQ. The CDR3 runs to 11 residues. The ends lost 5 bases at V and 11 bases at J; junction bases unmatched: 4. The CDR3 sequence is CASRRDYQQFF. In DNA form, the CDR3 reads TGCGCCAGCAGGAGGGACTACCAGCAGTTCTTC.

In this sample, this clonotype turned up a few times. The CDR3 DNA reads as TGTGCCAGCAGTATAGCGGGGGGCAGAGACATTCAGTACTTC. The encoded protein is CASSIAGGRDIQYF. The chain employs TRBV6-1 and TRBJ2-4, with TRBD2 matching over 10 bases. Trimming took 5 bases from V and 8 from J; bases not matched to a gene: 6. This CDR3 has 14 amino acids. Germline V gene data show CDR1 as MNHNS and CDR2 as SASEGT.

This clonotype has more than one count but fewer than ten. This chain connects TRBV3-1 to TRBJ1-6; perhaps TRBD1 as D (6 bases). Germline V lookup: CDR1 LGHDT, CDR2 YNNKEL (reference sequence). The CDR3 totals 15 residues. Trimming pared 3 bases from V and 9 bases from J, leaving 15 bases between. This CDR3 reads CASSQLTGRGSPLHF. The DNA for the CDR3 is TGTGCCAGCAGCCAGTTGACAGGCCGTGGTTCACCCCTCCACTTT.

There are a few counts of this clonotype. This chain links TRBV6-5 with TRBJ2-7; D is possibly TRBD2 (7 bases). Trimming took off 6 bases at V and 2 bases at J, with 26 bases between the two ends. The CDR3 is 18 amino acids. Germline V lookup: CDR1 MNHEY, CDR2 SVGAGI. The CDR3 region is CASSPREGTLQTPYEQYV. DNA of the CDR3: TGTGCCAGCAGCCCTAGGGAGGGGACACTCCAGACCCCCTACGAGCAGTACGTC.

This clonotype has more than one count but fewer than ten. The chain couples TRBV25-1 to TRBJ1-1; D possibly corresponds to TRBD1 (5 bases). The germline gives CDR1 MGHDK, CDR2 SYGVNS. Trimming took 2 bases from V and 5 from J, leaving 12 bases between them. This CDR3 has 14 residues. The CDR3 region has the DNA TGTGCCAGCAGTGAACCAGGGCTGATGACTGAAGCTTTCTTT. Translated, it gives CASSEPGLMTEAFF.

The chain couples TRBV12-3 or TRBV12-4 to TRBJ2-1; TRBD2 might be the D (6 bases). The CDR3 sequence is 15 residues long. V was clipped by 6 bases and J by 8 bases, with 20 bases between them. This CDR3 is CASSPWRGPVYEQFF. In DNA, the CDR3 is TGTGCCAGCAGCCCGTGGCGGGGTCCCGTCTATGAGCAGTTCTTC.

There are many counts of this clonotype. The CDR3 here is CATSRGLANEKLFF. CDR3 DNA: TGTGCCACCAGCAGAGGACTAGCTAATGAAAAACTGTTTTTT. The chain carries TRBV15 and TRBJ1-4, with D hard to call. CDR3 size: 14 residues. Germline CDR1 and CDR2: LNHNV and YYDKDF (reference sequence). Trimming removed 1 base at V and 3 bases at J, with 6 bases between. The full variable domain, in which reference TRBV15 and TRBJ1-4 provide the parts outside the CDR3, is DAMVIQNPRYQVTQFGKPVTLSCSQTLNHNVMYWYQQKSSQAPKLLFHYYDKDFNNEADTPDNFQSRRPNTSFCFLDIRSPGLGDTAMYLCATSRGLANEKLFFGSGTQLSVL.

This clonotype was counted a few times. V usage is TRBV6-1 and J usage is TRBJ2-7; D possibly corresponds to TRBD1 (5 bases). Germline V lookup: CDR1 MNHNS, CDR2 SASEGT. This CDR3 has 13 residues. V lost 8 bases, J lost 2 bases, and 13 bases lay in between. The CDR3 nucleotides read TGTGCCAGCGTCGGAGTAGGGGCCTACGAGCAGTACTTC. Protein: CASVGVGAYEQYF.

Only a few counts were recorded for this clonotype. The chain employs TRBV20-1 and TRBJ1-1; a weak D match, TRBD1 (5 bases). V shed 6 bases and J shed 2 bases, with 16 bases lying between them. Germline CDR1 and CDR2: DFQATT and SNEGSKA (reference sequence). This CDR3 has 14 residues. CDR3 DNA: TGCAGTGCGGGCGAGGTGGGGGAAAACACTGAAGCTTTCTTT. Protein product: CSAGEVGENTEAFF.

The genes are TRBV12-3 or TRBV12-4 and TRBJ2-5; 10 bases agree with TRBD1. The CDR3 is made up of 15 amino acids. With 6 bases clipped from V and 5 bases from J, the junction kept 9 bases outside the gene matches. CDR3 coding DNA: TGTGCCAGCAGGATAGACAGGGGGCGCGGGGAGACCCAGTACTTC. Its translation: CASRIDRGRGETQYF.

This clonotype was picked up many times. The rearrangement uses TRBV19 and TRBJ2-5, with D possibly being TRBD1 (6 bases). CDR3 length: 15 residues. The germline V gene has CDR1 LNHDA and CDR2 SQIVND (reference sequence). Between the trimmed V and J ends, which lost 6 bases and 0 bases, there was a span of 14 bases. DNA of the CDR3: TGTGCCAGTAGACCGGGACACTTCAACCAAGAGACCCAGTACTTC. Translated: CASRPGHFNQETQYF.

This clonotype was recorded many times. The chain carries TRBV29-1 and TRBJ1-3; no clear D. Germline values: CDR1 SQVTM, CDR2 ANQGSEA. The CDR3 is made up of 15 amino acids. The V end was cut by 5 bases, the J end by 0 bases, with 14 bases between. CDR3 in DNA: TGCAGCGTTCGTCGTGGGGAGAGCTCTGGAAACACCATATATTTT. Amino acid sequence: CSVRRGESSGNTIYF.

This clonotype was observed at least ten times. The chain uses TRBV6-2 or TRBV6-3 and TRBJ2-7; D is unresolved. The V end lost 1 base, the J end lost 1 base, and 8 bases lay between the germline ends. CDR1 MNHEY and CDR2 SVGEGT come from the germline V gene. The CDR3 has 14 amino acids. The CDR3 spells CASSYFAGSYEQYF. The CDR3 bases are TGTGCCAGCAGTTACTTCGCAGGTTCCTACGAGCAGTACTTC.

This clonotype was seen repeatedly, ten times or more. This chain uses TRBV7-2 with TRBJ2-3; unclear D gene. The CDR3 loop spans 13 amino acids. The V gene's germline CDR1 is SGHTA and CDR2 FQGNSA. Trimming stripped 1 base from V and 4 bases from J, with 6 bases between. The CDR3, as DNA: TGTGCCAGCAGCTTAGGTCCGGCAGATACGCAGTATTTT. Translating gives CASSLGPADTQYF.